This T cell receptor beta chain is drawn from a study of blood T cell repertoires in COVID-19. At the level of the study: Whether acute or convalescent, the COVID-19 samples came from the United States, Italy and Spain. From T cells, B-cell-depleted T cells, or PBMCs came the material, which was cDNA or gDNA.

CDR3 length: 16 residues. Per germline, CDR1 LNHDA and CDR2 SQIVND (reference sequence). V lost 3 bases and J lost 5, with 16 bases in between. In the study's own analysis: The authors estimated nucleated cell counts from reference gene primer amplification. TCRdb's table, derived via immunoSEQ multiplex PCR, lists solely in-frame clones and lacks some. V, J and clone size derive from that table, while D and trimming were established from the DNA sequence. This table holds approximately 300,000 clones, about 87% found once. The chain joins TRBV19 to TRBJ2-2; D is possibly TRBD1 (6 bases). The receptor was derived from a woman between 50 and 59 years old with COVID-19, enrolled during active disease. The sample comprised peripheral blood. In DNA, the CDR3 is TGTGCCAGTAGTATTACAGGGACCGGTTGGACCGGGGAGCTGTTTTTT. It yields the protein CASSITGTGWTGELFF.